What follows are 22 T cell receptor beta chains derived from one specimen sequenced in a study of naive and memory T cell subsets. An equimolar mix of two oligonucleotides served as the beta constant-region primer for TRBC1 and TRBC2. TCRdb re-derived calls from the UMI-ligation and nested PCR reads in MiXCR, one entry per CDR3 protein. The sample has some 85,000 distinct CDR3 sequences, approximately 14% seen once. Sequences were obtained from central memory CD4+ T cells from blood. The origin of the receptors is a human donor in good health.

This clonotype was picked up many times. V and J are TRBV7-2 and TRBJ2-7; 9 bases are shared with TRBD2. The junction had 12 bases not matched to a gene; V was cut back by 1 base and J by 5 bases. CDR1 SGHTA and CDR2 FQGNSA come from the germline V gene. The CDR3 is 17 amino acids. CDR3 coding DNA: TGTGCCAGCAGCTTAGGAGGTAGCGGGAGCCGCAATCACGAGCAGTACTTC. As protein: CASSLGGSGSRNHEQYF.

This clonotype has at least ten counts. This sequence joins TRBV27 and TRBJ1-5; TRBD1 aligns across 10 bases. Trimming took 6 bases from V and 4 from J; bases not matched to a gene: 3. The CDR3 extends over 14 amino acids. Germline CDR1 reads MNHEY; CDR2 reads SMNVEV (reference sequence). CDR3 region: CASRRTGGNQPQHF. In DNA form, the CDR3 reads TGTGCCAGCAGGCGGACAGGGGGTAATCAGCCCCAGCATTTT.

This clonotype has a handful of counts. V is TRBV7-2 and J is TRBJ2-3; 8 positions match TRBD2. CDR3 length equals 15 residues. After removal of 5 bases from V and 5 bases from J, the junction contained 9 bases not matched to a gene. The germline V gene has CDR1 SGHTA and CDR2 FQGNSA. The CDR3 DNA is TGTGCCAGCAGCCCCGGGACTAGATTTGGAGATACGCAGTATTTT. Residues: CASSPGTRFGDTQYF.

In its sample, this clonotype was seen many times. This chain links TRBV7-2 with TRBJ1-5; D might be TRBD1 (6 bases). Germline loops: CDR1 SGHTA, CDR2 FQGNSA. Trimming pared 5 bases from V and 2 bases from J, leaving 16 bases between. This CDR3 is built from 16 residues. This CDR3 is CASSQLDKGGNQPQHF. The CDR3 DNA is TGTGCCAGCAGCCAACTGGACAAGGGGGGCAATCAGCCCCAGCATTTT. The full variable domain, in which reference TRBV7-2 and TRBJ1-5 provide the parts outside the CDR3, is GAGVSQSPSNKVTEKGKDVELRCDPISGHTALYWYRQSLGQGLEFLIYFQGNSAPDKSGLPSDRFSAERTGGSVSTLTIQRTQQEDSAVYLCASSQLDKGGNQPQHFGDGTRLSIL.

This clonotype was found once. This chain joins TRBV20-1 and TRBJ2-3; 7 bases are shared with TRBD2. There are 15 residues in the CDR3. Germline V gene lookup returns CDR1 DFQATT and CDR2 SNEGSKA (reference sequence). The J segment lost 6 bases and the V segment lost 4 bases, leaving 13 bases of the junction unmatched. The CDR3 region has the DNA TGCAGTGCTATCCCCGTTGGGGGGGGGGTCGATACGCAGTATTTT. Residues: CSAIPVGGGVDTQYF.

The chain carries TRBV7-2 and TRBJ2-5, with D uncertain. The germline CDR1 and CDR2 sequences are SGHTA and FQGNSA. This CDR3 has 13 residues. Trimming cost V 5 bases and J 7 bases, with 14 bases left between them. The CDR3 coding sequence is TGTGCCAGCAGCACCAGACTTCTAGGGACCCAGTACTTC. Its protein product is CASSTRLLGTQYF.

The chain recombines TRBV2 with TRBJ2-2; 8 bases are a match to TRBD1. Germline V gene lookup returns CDR1 SNHLY and CDR2 FYNNEI. V lost 5 bases, J lost 3 bases, and 2 bases stayed unmatched. The CDR3 is made up of 14 amino acids. The CDR3 DNA follows: TGTGCCAGCAGTCCACAGGGGGACACCGGGGAGCTGTTTTTT. It is translated as CASSPQGDTGELFF.

The V gene is TRBV27, the J gene TRBJ2-5; no firm D call. Per the germline V gene, CDR1 is MNHEY and CDR2 is SMNVEV (reference sequence). The CDR3 spans 13 residues. Trimming stripped 2 bases from V and 2 bases from J, with 6 bases between. The CDR3 protein is CASSLRGQETQYF. The CDR3 region has the DNA TGTGCCAGCAGTTTAAGAGGTCAAGAGACCCAGTACTTC.

The chain combines TRBV24-1 with TRBJ2-1, with D tentatively TRBD1 or TRBD2 (5 bases each). The V and J ends lost 0 bases and 6 bases respectively, with 8 bases between them. The CDR3 runs to 14 residues. Per germline, CDR1 KGHDR and CDR2 SFDVKD. CDR3 DNA: TGTGCCACCAGTGATTTGGGGGGTACCAATGAGCAGTTCTTC. Protein: CATSDLGGTNEQFF.

Only a few counts were recorded for this clonotype. The chain is built from TRBV10-3 and TRBJ2-5; D is tentatively TRBD1 or TRBD2 (6 bases each). Between the trimmed V and J ends, which lost 0 bases and 2 bases, there was a span of 13 bases. This CDR3 region has 16 residues. Germline lookup yields CDR1 ENHRY and CDR2 SYGVKD. The CDR3 DNA follows: TGTGCCATCAGTGAGTCCCGGGGGCTGGGTCAAGAGACCCAGTACTTC. As protein: CAISESRGLGQETQYF.

The CDR3 DNA reads as TGTGCCAGTAAAGATTTCGCCAGGGAAGACGGCTACACCTTC. It is translated as CASKDFAREDGYTF. This chain uses TRBV19 with TRBJ1-2, with D tentatively TRBD1 (5 bases). Germline values: CDR1 LNHDA, CDR2 SQIVND (reference sequence). CDR3 length equals 14 residues. Deletions cut 7 bases from V and 8 bases from J, with 20 bases between.

The J gene is TRBJ1-5, the V gene TRBV5-5; TRBD1 might be the D (6 bases). The CDR3 spans 14 residues. V lost 1 base and J 2 bases, leaving 7 bases between the germline ends. Germline V gives CDR1 SGHKS, CDR2 YYEKEE (reference sequence). CDR3 loop: CASSLYRGNQPQHF. In DNA, the CDR3 is TGTGCCAGCAGCTTGTACAGGGGCAATCAGCCCCAGCATTTT.

The rearrangement links TRBV5-1 to TRBJ1-4; 9 bases agree with TRBD1. The CDR3 extends over 17 amino acids. The trim removed 4 bases at V and 8 bases at J, leaving 15 bases unmatched. Germline CDR1 SGHRS, CDR2 YFSETQ. Here the CDR3 reads CASSGGLRTGEREKLFF. The CDR3 DNA reads TGCGCCAGCAGCGGTGGACTGAGGACAGGGGAAAGGGAAAAACTGTTTTTT. Complete variable domain (other parts from reference TRBV5-1 and TRBJ1-4): KAGVTQTPRYLIKTRGQQVTLSCSPISGHRSVSWYQQTPGQGLQFLFEYFSETQRNKGNFPGRFSGRQFSNSRSEMNVSTLELGDSALYLCASSGGLRTGEREKLFFGSGTQLSVL.

This rearrangement joins TRBV29-1 to TRBJ1-3, with D hard to call. Germline CDR1 SQVTM, CDR2 ANQGSEA. The CDR3 extends over 12 amino acids. Deletions cut 4 bases from V and 8 bases from J, with 12 bases between. The CDR3 bases are TGCAGCGTTGTTAATAGCGCGGACACCATATATTTT. It yields the protein CSVVNSADTIYF.

This clonotype has ten or more counts. The chain joins TRBV4-1 to TRBJ2-3; weak D call: TRBD1 (6 bases). The V gene's germline CDR1 is MGHRA and CDR2 YSYEKL. Deletions cut 3 bases from V and 2 bases from J, with 12 bases between. The CDR3 is 15 residues long. The CDR3 sequence: CASSQRDTHTDTQYF. CDR3 in DNA: TGCGCCAGCAGCCAGAGGGACACCCACACAGATACGCAGTATTTT.

This clonotype was recorded a few times. The gene calls are TRBV11-2 and TRBJ1-4, with D tentatively TRBD1 (6 bases). Germline V gene lookup returns CDR1 SGHAT and CDR2 FQNNGV. Trimming stripped 5 bases from V and 4 bases from J, with 11 bases between. The CDR3 covers 14 residues. CDR3 amino acids: CASSPDRINEKLFF. CDR3 DNA: TGTGCCAGCAGCCCGGACAGAATTAATGAAAAACTGTTTTTT.

This clonotype was recorded at least ten times. The CDR3 region is CASSEAHSYEQYF. The CDR3 DNA reads as TGCGCCAGCAGTGAAGCCCACTCGTACGAGCAGTACTTC. The V and J genes are TRBV10-1 and TRBJ2-7; the D is unclear. V gave up 3 bases and J gave up 4 bases, with 10 bases separating them. Germline loops: CDR1 WNHNN, CDR2 SYGVQD (reference sequence). The CDR3 runs 13 residues.

This clonotype has only a few counts. V gene TRBV14 combines with J gene TRBJ1-1; D is unclear. V lost 0 bases and J lost 1, with 12 bases in between. Germline V gene sequence: CDR1 SGHDN, CDR2 FVKESK. The CDR3 extends over 16 amino acids. In nucleotides, the CDR3 is TGTGCCAGCAGCCAAGAACCGGGTGGAGGGAACACTGAAGCTTTCTTT. This translates into CASSQEPGGGNTEAFF.

This clonotype was seen a few times. V is TRBV27 and J is TRBJ2-1, with 15 bases aligning to TRBD2. Looked up from germline, CDR1 is MNHEY and CDR2 is SMNVEV (reference sequence). The CDR3 is 15 residues long. Trimming at V came to 7 bases and at J to 7 bases, leaving 5 bases not matched to a gene. CDR3 in DNA: TGTGCCAGCACGGGACTAGCGGGAGGTAGAAATGAGCAGTTCTTC. Protein sequence: CASTGLAGGRNEQFF.

The genes are TRBV2 and TRBJ1-5, with 9 bases aligning to TRBD1. Germline CDR1 SNHLY, CDR2 FYNNEI. The trim removed 5 bases at V and 2 bases at J, leaving 7 bases unmatched. The CDR3 has 16 amino acids. The CDR3: CASSPGTGRGNQPQHF. The CDR3 coding sequence is TGTGCCAGCAGTCCCGGGACAGGGAGGGGCAATCAGCCCCAGCATTTT.

This clonotype was seen a few times. The rearrangement joins TRBV12-3 or TRBV12-4 to TRBJ2-1, with no clear D. The V end was cut by 6 bases, the J end by 0 bases, with 9 bases between. There are 14 residues in the CDR3. The CDR3 DNA reads TGTGCCAGCAGCCCCCGGAACTCCTACAATGAGCAGTTCTTC. Translation gives CASSPRNSYNEQFF.

This chain joins TRBV20-1 and TRBJ1-2; D not resolved. V shed 1 base and J shed 8 bases, with 8 bases lying between them. Germline V gene sequence: CDR1 DFQATT, CDR2 SNEGSKA (reference sequence). CDR3 size: 11 residues. CDR3 sequence (DNA): TGCAGTGCTAGAGTGAGGGAAGGCTACACCTTC. This gives the protein CSARVREGYTF.